This TCR beta chain was sequenced during a study of T cells expressing NK-cell markers. TCRdb reprocessed the 5' RACE reads, keeping one entry per CDR3 protein, no DNA. This sample contains about 450,000 distinct CDR3 sequences. CDR1 and CDR2 (germline): SGHAT, FQNNGV. The CDR3 runs 18 residues. The TCR sequence derives from a woman aged 18-70 years in good health. Sequenced input: blood T cells: a sorted CD56 or NKG2C T cell subset, CD4+ or CD8+ T cells, or bulk PBMC T cells (not recorded which). The J gene is TRBJ2-3, the V gene TRBV11-2; the TCRdb D gene call, TRBD2, has no DNA to confirm it. CDR3 protein: CASSPQYSTSGRADTQYF.